A single sample gave rise to the 2 T cell receptor beta chains below, sequenced in a study of regulatory T cells in long-lasting Graves disease. TCR beta libraries were built with iRepertoire HTBI primers and Arm-PCR of CDR3 regions. TCRdb independently ran MiXCR on the multiplex PCR reads; one entry per CDR3 protein. The data contain around 450,000 distinct CDR3 sequences, about 15% of them singletons. Time point here: newly diagnosed GD, antithyroid drugs for less than 3 months. PBMC RNA was the source of the TCR library. This same sample was also part of a study on T cells in Graves' hyperthyroidism and ophthalmopathy.

The material sequenced was peripheral blood mononuclear cells (PBMCs), taken at new diagnosis, from a patient treated with antithyroid drugs. The source is a woman in her 40s with Graves disease.

This clonotype showed up many times. The chain joins TRBV11-2 to TRBJ2-1; D is possibly TRBD2 (6 bases). The CDR3 length is 15 residues. CDR1 is SGHAT and CDR2 is FQNNGV in the germline V gene. The V end was cut by 2 bases, the J end by 4 bases, with 12 bases between. The CDR3 nucleotides read TGTGCCAGCAGCTTACGTTTAGCGGAATACAATGAGCAGTTCTTC. Protein product: CASSLRLAEYNEQFF.

This clonotype was picked up many times. The chain is built from TRBV13 and TRBJ2-3; 9 bases are a match to TRBD2. The CDR3 has 15 amino acids. Germline CDR1 is PRHDT and CDR2 is FYEKMQ (reference sequence). With 5 bases clipped from V and 3 bases from J, the junction kept 6 bases outside the gene matches. The DNA of the CDR3 is TGTGCCAGCAGCAGCAGACTAGCGGCAACAGATACGCAGTATTTT. Its translation: CASSSRLAATDTQYF.